This TCR beta chain was obtained from a study of blood T cell repertoires in COVID-19. Study-wide context: Acute and convalescent COVID-19 samples came from the United States, Italy and Spain. PBMCs, B-cell-depleted T cells, or T cells were the source of the cDNA or gDNA that made up the material.

In the authors' methods: Estimates of nucleated cell counts were drawn from the amplification of reference gene primers. Sequencing used immunoSEQ multiplex PCR; TCRdb keeps in-frame clones, though not all of them. D and trimming come from the DNA, and the V and J calls and clone size come from that table. The sample includes some 250,000 clones, about four fifths of them seen just once. V was cut by 0 bases and J by 5 bases, with 16 bases left in between. Germline V gene data show CDR1 as SQVTM and CDR2 as ANQGSEA. The CDR3 totals 15 residues. Sequencing input: peripheral blood. This TCR derives from a man aged 30 to 45 who had recovered from COVID-19. The chain joins TRBV29-1 to TRBJ2-5; TRBD1 is a possible D gene (5 bases). The CDR3 bases are TGCAGCGTTGAAGATCCTGGCAGGGTCATGGAGACCCAGTACTTC. Translated: CSVEDPGRVMETQYF.